Listed here are 26 T cell receptor beta chains from one sample, sequenced in a study of blood T cell repertoires in COVID-19. Some clones are missing from TCRdb's copy, which holds only in-frame ones; the method was immunoSEQ multiplex PCR. The table includes 80,000 to 100,000 clones, 80% detected once. Specimen: peripheral blood. Receptors were obtained from a human donor in a cohort sampled during active COVID-19.

The gene calls are TRBV18 and TRBJ2-3; D might be TRBD2 (7 bases). The germline gives CDR1 KGHSH, CDR2 LQKENI. CDR3 length: 13 residues. V lost 7 bases and J 6 bases, leaving 14 bases between the germline ends. The CDR3 DNA follows: TGTGCCAGCTGTTACGGGGGGCTCGATACGCAGTATTTT. This encodes CASCYGGLDTQYF.

The chain has TRBV5-1 and TRBJ1-4; 9 nucleotides agree with TRBD1. The germline V gene has CDR1 SGHRS and CDR2 YFSETQ. CDR3 length: 19 amino acids. J gave up 2 bases and V 5 bases, and 16 bases lay outside the gene matches. The DNA of the CDR3 is TGCGCCAGCAGTCTAAGTCCCGGGACAGGGTCAGGGACTAATGAAAAACTGTTTTTT. It specifies CASSLSPGTGSGTNEKLFF.

This chain uses TRBV6-5 with TRBJ1-1, with TRBD1 matching over 8 bases. This CDR3 is built from 15 residues. Germline lookup yields CDR1 MNHEY and CDR2 SVGAGI. Germline trimming cut 6 bases from V and 0 bases from J; bases unmatched to any gene: 6. CDR3 amino acids: CASRGQVNMNTEAFF. The CDR3 coding sequence is TGTGCCAGCAGGGGACAGGTGAACATGAACACTGAAGCTTTCTTT.

V is TRBV7-9 and J is TRBJ2-1, with 9 bases lining up with TRBD2. Per the germline V gene, CDR1 is SEHNR and CDR2 is FQNEAQ (reference sequence). There are 15 residues in the CDR3. The J segment lost 5 bases and the V segment lost 1 base, leaving 3 bases of the junction unmatched. The CDR3 bases are TGTGCCAGCAGCTTAGGACTAGCGGCAAACAATGAGCAGTTCTTC. This translates into CASSLGLAANNEQFF.

This clone was counted between two and nine times. This chain links TRBV7-2 with TRBJ1-1, with D unclear. The V gene's germline CDR1 is SGHTA and CDR2 FQGNSA. CDR3 length: 16 residues. Trimming cost V 3 bases and J 0 bases, with 14 bases left between them. The CDR3 reads CASSLGVGLMNTEAFF. Written as DNA, the CDR3 is TGTGCCAGCAGCTTGGGAGTTGGCTTGATGAACACTGAAGCTTTCTTT.

This sequence joins TRBV9 and TRBJ1-2; D might be TRBD1 (5 bases). The V and J ends lost 0 bases and 4 bases respectively, with 13 bases between them. The germline V gene encodes CDR1 SGDLS and CDR2 YYNGEE. The CDR3 contains 15 residues. The DNA of the CDR3 is TGTGCCAGCAGCGTAGAGGCAGGGCCGGGCTATGGCTACACCTTC. The encoded protein is CASSVEAGPGYGYTF.

The CDR3 DNA reads as TGTGCCAGCAGCCGAGGGTACTTTAGCGGGGGCCGACAGGCGGAGACCCAGTACTTC. This encodes CASSRGYFSGGRQAETQYF. The chain uses TRBV28 and TRBJ2-5; 9 bases align to TRBD2. V lost 6 bases, J lost 5 bases, and 22 bases stayed unmatched. The germline CDR1 and CDR2 sequences are MDHEN and SYDVKM. This CDR3 is 19 amino acids long.

This chain connects TRBV5-1 to TRBJ2-2, with 10 bases aligning to TRBD2. Per germline, CDR1 SGHRS and CDR2 YFSETQ. The CDR3 is 17 amino acids. V shed 4 bases, J shed 4 bases, and the junction held 10 bases outside the gene matches. Here the CDR3 reads CASSTTSGVPGTGELFF. CDR3 coding DNA: TGCGCCAGCAGCACAACTAGCGGGGTACCGGGCACCGGGGAGCTGTTTTTT.

About this clone itself: The same CDR3 is also encoded by other DNA sequences in this sample. The chain is built from TRBV28 and TRBJ1-2; TRBD1 might be the D (5 bases). Germline lookup yields CDR1 MDHEN and CDR2 SYDVKM. The CDR3 has 13 residues. Trimming removed 5 bases from V and 0 bases from J, with 7 bases in between. The CDR3 region has the DNA TGTGCCAGCAGTCTACAGGCTAACTATGGCTACACCTTC. Residues: CASSLQANYGYTF.

This rearrangement joins TRBV6-1 to TRBJ1-4; tentatively, D is TRBD1 (6 bases). Trimming stripped 1 base from V and 11 bases from J, with 14 bases between. Germline V gene data show CDR1 as MNHNS and CDR2 as SASEGT. This CDR3 contains 14 residues. The CDR3 region is CASSEVVGRGKLFF. The CDR3 bases are TGTGCCAGCAGTGAAGTGGTTGGGAGGGGGAAACTGTTTTTT.

This clone was found a few times. CDR3 nucleotide sequence: TGTGCCAGCTCCCGGGGGACAGGGGGATACAATCAGCCCCAGCATTTT. Translated, it gives CASSRGTGGYNQPQHF. J is TRBJ1-5 and V is TRBV28; 11 bases are a match to TRBD1. The CDR3 is made up of 16 amino acids. Per germline, CDR1 MDHEN and CDR2 SYDVKM. The V and J ends lost 8 bases and 3 bases, in that order; junction bases with no gene match: 9.

The J gene is TRBJ2-7, the V gene TRBV7-3, with TRBD2 matching 11 bases. Germline V lookup: CDR1 SGHTA, CDR2 FQGTGA. After removal of 3 bases from V and 5 bases from J, the junction contained 12 bases not matched to a gene. The CDR3 loop spans 17 amino acids. For the CDR3, the DNA is TGTGCCAGCAGCTTTACAGTAGCGGGAGGGCAGCTCGACGAGCAGTACTTC. Residues: CASSFTVAGGQLDEQYF. Together with reference TRBV7-3 and TRBJ2-7, the CDR3 gives the full variable domain: GAGVSQTPSNKVTEKGKYVELRCDPISGHTALYWYRQSLGQGPEFLIYFQGTGAADDSGLPNDRFFAVRPEGSVSTLKIQRTERGDSAVYLCASSFTVAGGQLDEQYFGPGTRLTVT.

The chain is built from TRBV18 and TRBJ2-3; 8 bases are shared with TRBD2. CDR3 length: 15 amino acids. J gave up 2 bases and V 4 bases, and 5 bases lay outside the gene matches. CDR1 and CDR2 (germline): KGHSH, LQKENI. CDR3 in DNA: TGTGCCAGCTCACTTGGAGCGGGAGCCACAGATACGCAGTATTTT. Translated: CASSLGAGATDTQYF.

V usage is TRBV5-6 and J usage is TRBJ2-1, with 8 nucleotides matching TRBD2. Germline CDR1 is SGHDT and CDR2 is YYEEEE. CDR3 length: 16 residues. The junction had 9 bases not matched to a gene; V was cut back by 2 bases and J by 5 bases. The CDR3 reads CASSLGGGGRNNEQFF. The CDR3 DNA sequence: TGTGCCAGCAGCTTAGGTGGCGGGGGGCGGAACAATGAGCAGTTCTTC.

The CDR3 loop reads CASRLTGVQYGYTF. In nucleotides, the CDR3 is TGTGCCAGCAGGTTGACAGGGGTTCAGTATGGCTACACCTTC. This rearrangement joins TRBV28 to TRBJ1-2, with 8 nucleotides matching TRBD1. CDR3 length: 14 amino acids. From germline, CDR1 is MDHEN and CDR2 SYDVKM. J was trimmed by 5 bases and V by 6 bases; bases with no gene match: 8.

The sample holds one count of this clone. This chain joins TRBV19 and TRBJ2-1; 11 positions agree with TRBD2. After removal of 5 bases from V and 7 bases from J, the junction contained 10 bases not matched to a gene. CDR3 length equals 16 residues. Germline V gene lookup returns CDR1 LNHDA and CDR2 SQIVND (reference sequence). The CDR3 is CASSPISGRAFNEQFF. Written as DNA, the CDR3 is TGTGCCAGTAGTCCAATTAGCGGGAGGGCCTTTAATGAGCAGTTCTTC.

The chain carries TRBV5-4 and TRBJ2-7, with TRBD2 as a possible D gene (5 bases). This CDR3 has 13 residues. V was cut by 3 bases and J by 12 bases, with 19 bases left in between. Germline loops: CDR1 SGHNT, CDR2 YYREEE (reference sequence). The CDR3 protein is CASSSQDGGYRYF. The CDR3 DNA reads TGTGCCAGCAGCTCCCAGGACGGAGGTTATCGGTACTTC.

The rearrangement joins TRBV5-6 to TRBJ1-2; no definite D call. The V and J ends lost 1 base and 0 bases respectively, with 10 bases between them. Germline assignment: CDR1 SGHDT and CDR2 YYEEEE. The CDR3 runs 15 residues. In nucleotides, the CDR3 is TGTGCCAGCAGCTTGAGGCGACTCTCTAACTATGGCTACACCTTC. Translating it yields CASSLRRLSNYGYTF.

This chain links TRBV27 with TRBJ1-1; maybe TRBD1 (6 bases). Germline lookup yields CDR1 MNHEY and CDR2 SMNVEV (reference sequence). Between the trimmed V and J ends, which lost 4 bases and 4 bases, there was a span of 10 bases. The CDR3 consists of 13 residues. Written as DNA, the CDR3 is TGTGCCAGCAGTTCTACAGGGAGCACTGAAGCTTTCTTT. Its translation is CASSSTGSTEAFF.

The chain has TRBV18 and TRBJ1-1, with D tentatively TRBD1 (5 bases). The V gene lost 0 bases and the J gene lost 4 bases, with 12 bases spanning the gap. This CDR3 is built from 15 residues. CDR1 is KGHSH and CDR2 is LQKENI in the germline V gene. The CDR3 sequence: CASSPPLGRGTEAFF. The CDR3 DNA is TGTGCCAGCTCACCACCGTTAGGGAGGGGCACTGAAGCTTTCTTT.

In DNA form, the CDR3 reads TGTGCCAGCTCACCACCAAGGAGGAAAGAGACCCAGTACTTC. The encoded protein is CASSPPRRKETQYF. This chain joins TRBV18 and TRBJ2-5, with a possible D match to TRBD2 (5 bases). This CDR3 spans 14 amino acids. The germline V gene has CDR1 KGHSH and CDR2 LQKENI. The V gene lost 0 bases and the J gene lost 3 bases, with 8 bases spanning the gap. The whole variable domain, filled in from reference TRBV18 and TRBJ2-5, reads NAGVMQNPRHLVRRRGQEARLRCSPMKGHSHVYWYRQLPEEGLKFMVYLQKENIIDESGMPKERFSAEFPKEGPSILRIQQVVRGDSAAYFCASSPPRRKETQYFGPGTRLLVL.

The chain couples TRBV15 to TRBJ2-1, with 15 bases fitting TRBD2. The CDR3 is 15 amino acids. Germline assignment: CDR1 LNHNV and CDR2 YYDKDF (reference sequence). Unmatched junction bases numbered 2, after V lost 6 bases and J lost 5 bases. The CDR3 sequence: CATRRTSGGDNEQFF. Here the CDR3 DNA reads TGTGCCACCAGACGGACTAGCGGGGGGGACAATGAGCAGTTCTTC.

This chain uses TRBV30 with TRBJ1-5; D unclear. The CDR3 contains 13 residues. Between the trimmed V and J ends, which lost 0 bases and 7 bases, there was a span of 10 bases. Germline CDR1 is GTSNPN and CDR2 is SVGIG (reference sequence). CDR3 bases: TGTGCCTGGAGTGTACTCGACGGGCAGCCCCAGCATTTT. This codes for CAWSVLDGQPQHF.

This rearrangement joins TRBV28 to TRBJ2-4; no definite D call. This CDR3 spans 15 amino acids. Germline V lookup: CDR1 MDHEN, CDR2 SYDVKM. Trimming removed 4 bases from V and 1 base from J, with 11 bases in between. In nucleotides, the CDR3 is TGTGCCAGCAGTTCCATTGAGAGCGCCAAAAACATTCAGTACTTC. Protein product: CASSSIESAKNIQYF. Full variable domain (outside the CDR3, taken from reference TRBV28 and TRBJ2-4): DVKVTQSSRYLVKRTGEKVFLECVQDMDHENMFWYRQDPGLGLRLIYFSYDVKMKEKGDIPEGYSVSREKKERFSLILESASTNQTSMYLCASSSIESAKNIQYFGAGTRLSVL.

This clone was recorded only once. This sequence joins TRBV6-6 and TRBJ2-7; 7 nucleotides agree with TRBD2. Germline values: CDR1 MNHNY, CDR2 SVGAGI (reference sequence). The CDR3 totals 14 residues. The trim removed 9 bases at V and 0 bases at J, leaving 8 bases unmatched. Here the CDR3 DNA reads TGTGCCAGACGACTAGCCTGTAGCTCCTACGAGCAGTACTTC. This translates into CARRLACSSYEQYF.

The gene calls are TRBV5-1 and TRBJ2-7; 13 positions match TRBD2. Germline CDR1 is SGHRS and CDR2 is YFSETQ. This CDR3 is 15 amino acids long. Trimming cost V 2 bases and J 5 bases; bases outside gene matches: 4. DNA of the CDR3: TGCGCCAGCAGCTTAGGAACTAGCGGGAGGGACGAGCAGTACTTC. It is translated as CASSLGTSGRDEQYF.